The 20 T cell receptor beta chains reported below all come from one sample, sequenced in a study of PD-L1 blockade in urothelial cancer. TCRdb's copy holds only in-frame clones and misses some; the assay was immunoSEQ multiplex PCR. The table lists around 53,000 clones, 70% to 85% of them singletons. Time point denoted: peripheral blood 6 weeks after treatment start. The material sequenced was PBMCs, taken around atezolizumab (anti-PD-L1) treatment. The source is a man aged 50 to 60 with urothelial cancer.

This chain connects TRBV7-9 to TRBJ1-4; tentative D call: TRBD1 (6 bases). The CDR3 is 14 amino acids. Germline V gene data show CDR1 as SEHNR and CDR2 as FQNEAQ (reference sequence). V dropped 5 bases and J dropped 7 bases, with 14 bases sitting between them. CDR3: CASSPIVGGEKLFF. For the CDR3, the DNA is TGTGCCAGCAGCCCAATCGTAGGGGGTGAAAAACTGTTTTTT.

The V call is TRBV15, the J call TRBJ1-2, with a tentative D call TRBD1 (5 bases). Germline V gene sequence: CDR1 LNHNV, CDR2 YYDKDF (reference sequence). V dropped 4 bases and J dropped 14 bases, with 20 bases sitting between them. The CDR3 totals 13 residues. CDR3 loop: CATSTRREGRLTF. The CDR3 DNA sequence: TGTGCCACCAGCACTAGAAGGGAGGGACGGCTGACCTTC.

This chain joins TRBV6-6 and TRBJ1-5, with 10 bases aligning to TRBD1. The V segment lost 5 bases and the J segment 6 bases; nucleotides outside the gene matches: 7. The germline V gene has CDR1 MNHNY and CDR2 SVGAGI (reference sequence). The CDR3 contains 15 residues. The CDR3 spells CASSEGQGFRQPQHF. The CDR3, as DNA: TGTGCCAGCAGTGAGGGACAGGGGTTTCGTCAGCCCCAGCATTTT.

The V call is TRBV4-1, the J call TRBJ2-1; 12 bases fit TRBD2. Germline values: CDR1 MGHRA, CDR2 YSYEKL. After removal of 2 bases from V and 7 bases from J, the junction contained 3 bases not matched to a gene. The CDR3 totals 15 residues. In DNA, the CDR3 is TGCGCCAGCAGCCAATCTAGCGGGAGGGTGAATGAGCAGTTCTTC. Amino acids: CASSQSSGRVNEQFF.

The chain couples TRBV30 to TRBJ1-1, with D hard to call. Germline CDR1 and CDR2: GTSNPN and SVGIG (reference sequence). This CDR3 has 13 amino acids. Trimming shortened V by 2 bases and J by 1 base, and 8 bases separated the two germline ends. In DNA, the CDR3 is TGTGCCTGGAGTTCCTACAGGAACACTGAAGCTTTCTTT. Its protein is CAWSSYRNTEAFF.

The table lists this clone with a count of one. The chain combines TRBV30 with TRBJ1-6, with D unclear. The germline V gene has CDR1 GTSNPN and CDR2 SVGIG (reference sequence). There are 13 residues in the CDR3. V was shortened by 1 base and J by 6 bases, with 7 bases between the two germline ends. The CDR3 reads CAWSAGRNSPLHF. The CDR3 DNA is TGTGCCTGGAGTGCAGGTCGTAATTCACCCCTCCACTTT.

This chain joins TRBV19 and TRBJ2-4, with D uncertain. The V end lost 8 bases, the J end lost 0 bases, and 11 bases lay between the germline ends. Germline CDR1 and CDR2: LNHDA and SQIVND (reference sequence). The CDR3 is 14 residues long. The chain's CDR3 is CASVAAGAKNIQYF. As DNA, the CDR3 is TGTGCCAGTGTAGCAGCCGGAGCCAAAAACATTCAGTACTTC.

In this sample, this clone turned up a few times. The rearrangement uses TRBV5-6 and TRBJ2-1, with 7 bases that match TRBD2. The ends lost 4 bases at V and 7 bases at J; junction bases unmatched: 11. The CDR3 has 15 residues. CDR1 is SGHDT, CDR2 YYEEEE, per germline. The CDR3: CASSAPSGWGNEQFF. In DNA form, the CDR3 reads TGTGCCAGCAGCGCACCTAGCGGTTGGGGGAATGAGCAGTTCTTC. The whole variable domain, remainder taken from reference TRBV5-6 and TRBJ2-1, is DAGVTQSPTHLIKTRGQQVTLRCSPKSGHDTVSWYQQALGQGPQFIFQYYEEEERQRGNFPDRFSGHQFPNYSSELNVNALLLGDSALYLCASSAPSGWGNEQFFGPGTRLTVL.

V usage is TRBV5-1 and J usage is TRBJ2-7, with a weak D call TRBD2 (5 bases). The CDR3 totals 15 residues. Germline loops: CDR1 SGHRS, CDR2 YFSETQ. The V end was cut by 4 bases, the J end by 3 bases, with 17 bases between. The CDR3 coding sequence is TGCGCCAGCAGCGGGGTGACTAACTCAATCTACGAGCAGTACTTC. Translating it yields CASSGVTNSIYEQYF. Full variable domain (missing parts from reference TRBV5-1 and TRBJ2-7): KAGVTQTPRYLIKTRGQQVTLSCSPISGHRSVSWYQQTPGQGLQFLFEYFSETQRNKGNFPGRFSGRQFSNSRSEMNVSTLELGDSALYLCASSGVTNSIYEQYFGPGTRLTVT.

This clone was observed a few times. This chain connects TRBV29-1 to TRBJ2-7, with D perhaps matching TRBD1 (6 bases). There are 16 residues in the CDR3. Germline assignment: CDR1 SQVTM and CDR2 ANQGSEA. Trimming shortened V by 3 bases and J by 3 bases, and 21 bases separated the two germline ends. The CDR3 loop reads CSVEWYGETGLYEQYF. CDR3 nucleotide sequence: TGCAGCGTTGAGTGGTACGGAGAAACAGGGCTCTACGAGCAGTACTTC.

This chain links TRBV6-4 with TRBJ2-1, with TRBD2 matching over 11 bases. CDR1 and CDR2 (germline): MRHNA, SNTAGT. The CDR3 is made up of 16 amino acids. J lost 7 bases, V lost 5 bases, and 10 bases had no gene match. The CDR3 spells CASSLKTSGALNEQFF. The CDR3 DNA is TGTGCCAGCAGTCTAAAGACTAGCGGGGCCCTAAATGAGCAGTTCTTC.

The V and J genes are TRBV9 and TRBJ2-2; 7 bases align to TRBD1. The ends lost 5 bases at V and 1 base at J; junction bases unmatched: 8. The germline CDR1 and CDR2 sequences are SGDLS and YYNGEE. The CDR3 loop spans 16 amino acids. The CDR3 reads CASRKTGSQNTGELFF. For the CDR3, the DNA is TGTGCCAGCAGGAAGACAGGGTCGCAGAACACCGGGGAGCTGTTTTTT.

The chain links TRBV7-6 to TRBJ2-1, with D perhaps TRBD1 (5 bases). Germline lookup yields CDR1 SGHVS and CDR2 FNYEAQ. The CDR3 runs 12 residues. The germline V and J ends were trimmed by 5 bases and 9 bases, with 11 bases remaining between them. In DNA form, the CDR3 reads TGTGCCAGCAGCCTCCAAAGGGGTGAGCAGTTCTTC. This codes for CASSLQRGEQFF.

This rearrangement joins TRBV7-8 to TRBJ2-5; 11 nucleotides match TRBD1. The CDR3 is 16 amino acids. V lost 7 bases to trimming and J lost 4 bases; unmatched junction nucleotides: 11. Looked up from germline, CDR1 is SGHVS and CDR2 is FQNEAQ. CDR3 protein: CASIHFPGQGVETQYF. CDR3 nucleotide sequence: TGTGCCAGCATCCACTTTCCGGGACAGGGGGTAGAGACCCAGTACTTC. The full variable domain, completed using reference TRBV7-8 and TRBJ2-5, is GAGVSQSPRYKVAKRGQDVALRCDPISGHVSLFWYQQALGQGPEFLTYFQNEAQLDKSGLPSDRFFAERPEGSVSTLKIQRTQQEDSAVYLCASIHFPGQGVETQYFGPGTRLLVL.

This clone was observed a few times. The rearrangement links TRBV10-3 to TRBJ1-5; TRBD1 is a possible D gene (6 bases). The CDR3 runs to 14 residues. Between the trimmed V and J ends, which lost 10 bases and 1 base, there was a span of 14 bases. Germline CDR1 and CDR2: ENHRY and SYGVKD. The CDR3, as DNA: TGTGCCACAGTACAGGGTTTAAGCAATCAGCCCCAGCATTTT. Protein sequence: CATVQGLSNQPQHF.

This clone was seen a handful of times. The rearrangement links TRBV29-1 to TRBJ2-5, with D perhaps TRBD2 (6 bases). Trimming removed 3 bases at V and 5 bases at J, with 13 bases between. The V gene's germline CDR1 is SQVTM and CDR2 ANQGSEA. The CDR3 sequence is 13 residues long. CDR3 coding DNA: TGCAGCGTTGACAGGGCGGCGGGGGAGACCCAGTACTTC. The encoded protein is CSVDRAAGETQYF. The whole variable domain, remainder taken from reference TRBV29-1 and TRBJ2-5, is SAVISQKPSRDICQRGTSLTIQCQVDSQVTMMFWYRQQPGQSLTLIATANQGSEATYESGFVIDKFPISRPNLTFSTLTVSNMSPEDSSIYLCSVDRAAGETQYFGPGTRLLVL.

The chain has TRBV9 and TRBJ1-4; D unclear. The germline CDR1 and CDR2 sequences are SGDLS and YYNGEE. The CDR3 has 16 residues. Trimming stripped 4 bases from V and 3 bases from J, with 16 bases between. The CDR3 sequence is CASSLGRVGANEKLFF. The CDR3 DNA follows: TGTGCCAGCAGCTTAGGGAGGGTTGGTGCTAATGAAAAACTGTTTTTT.

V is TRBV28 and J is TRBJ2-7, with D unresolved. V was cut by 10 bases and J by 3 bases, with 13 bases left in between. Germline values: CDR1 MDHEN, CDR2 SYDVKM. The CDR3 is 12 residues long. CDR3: CATTRLNYEQYF. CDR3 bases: TGTGCCACTACCAGACTGAACTACGAGCAGTACTTC.

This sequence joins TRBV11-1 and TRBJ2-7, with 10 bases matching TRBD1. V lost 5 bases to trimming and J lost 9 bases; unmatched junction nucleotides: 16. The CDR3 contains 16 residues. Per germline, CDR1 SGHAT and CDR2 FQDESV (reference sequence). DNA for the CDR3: TGTGCCAGCAGCCCGCGACAGGGGGCGACTCCCCCATCGCAGTACTTC. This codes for CASSPRQGATPPSQYF.

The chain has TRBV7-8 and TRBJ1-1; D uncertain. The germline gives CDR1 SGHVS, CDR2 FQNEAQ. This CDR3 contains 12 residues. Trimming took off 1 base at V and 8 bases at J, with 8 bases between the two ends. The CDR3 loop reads CASSLGPGEAFF. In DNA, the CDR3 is TGTGCCAGCAGCTTAGGGCCAGGCGAAGCTTTCTTT.